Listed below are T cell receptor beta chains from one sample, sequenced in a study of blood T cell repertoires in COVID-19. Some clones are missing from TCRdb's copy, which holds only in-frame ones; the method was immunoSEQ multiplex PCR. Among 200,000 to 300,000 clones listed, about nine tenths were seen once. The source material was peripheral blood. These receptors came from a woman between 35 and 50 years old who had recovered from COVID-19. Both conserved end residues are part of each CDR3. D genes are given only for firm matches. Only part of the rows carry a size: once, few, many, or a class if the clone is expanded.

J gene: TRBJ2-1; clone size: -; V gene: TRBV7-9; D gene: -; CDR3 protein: CASSLSSYNEQFF; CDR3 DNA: TGTGCCAGCAGCCTCTCTTCCTACAATGAGCAGTTCTTC
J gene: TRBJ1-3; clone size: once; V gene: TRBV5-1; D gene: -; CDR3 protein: CASSLGQGNTIYF; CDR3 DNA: TGCGCCAGCAGCCTCGGACAGGGAAACACCATATATTTT
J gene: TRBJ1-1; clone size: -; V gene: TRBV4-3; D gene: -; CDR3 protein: CASSQSVVGVNTEAFF; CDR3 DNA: TGCGCCAGCAGCCAGAGCGTGGTAGGGGTGAACACTGAAGCTTTCTTT
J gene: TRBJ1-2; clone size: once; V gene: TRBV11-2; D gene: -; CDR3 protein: CASSLGTSRSGYTF; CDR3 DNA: TGTGCCAGCAGCTTAGGGACTTCACGATCTGGCTACACCTTC
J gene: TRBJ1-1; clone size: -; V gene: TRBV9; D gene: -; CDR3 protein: CASSSRQDRNTEAFF; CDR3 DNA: TGTGCCAGCAGCAGCCGACAGGACCGGAACACTGAAGCTTTCTTT
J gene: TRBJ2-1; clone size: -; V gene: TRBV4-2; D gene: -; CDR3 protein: CASTSDGAYNEQFF; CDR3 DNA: TGTGCCAGCACTTCTGACGGAGCCTACAATGAGCAGTTCTTC
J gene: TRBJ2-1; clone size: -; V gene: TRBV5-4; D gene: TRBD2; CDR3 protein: CASTRAGSSYNEQFF; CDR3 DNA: TGTGCCAGCACCCGAGCGGGGAGCTCCTACAATGAGCAGTTCTTC
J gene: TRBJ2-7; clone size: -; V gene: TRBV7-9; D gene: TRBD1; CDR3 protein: CASSLGTGTYEQYF; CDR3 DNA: TGTGCCAGCAGCTTAGGGACAGGGACCTACGAGCAGTACTTC
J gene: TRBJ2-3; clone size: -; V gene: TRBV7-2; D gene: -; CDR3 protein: CASSLARDSHTQYF; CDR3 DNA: TGTGCCAGCAGCTTAGCGCGGGACTCCCATACGCAGTATTTT
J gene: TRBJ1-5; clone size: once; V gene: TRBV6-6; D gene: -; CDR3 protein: CASRRGGPVYSNQPQHF; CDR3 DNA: TGTGCCAGCAGACGAGGAGGCCCAGTCTATAGCAATCAGCCCCAGCATTTT
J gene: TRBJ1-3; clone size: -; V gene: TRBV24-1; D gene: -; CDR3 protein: CATSDTSVGTPGNTIYF; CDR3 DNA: TGTGCCACCAGTGATACTTCGGTGGGCACTCCCGGAAACACCATATATTTT
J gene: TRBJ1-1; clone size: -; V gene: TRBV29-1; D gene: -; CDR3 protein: CSVEGGDWAYTEAFF; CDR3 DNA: TGCAGCGTTGAAGGGGGGGATTGGGCCTACACTGAAGCTTTCTTT
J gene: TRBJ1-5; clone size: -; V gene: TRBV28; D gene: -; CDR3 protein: CASSPPSESGQPQHF; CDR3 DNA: TGTGCCAGCAGTCCCCCTTCCGAATCAGGGCAGCCCCAGCATTTT
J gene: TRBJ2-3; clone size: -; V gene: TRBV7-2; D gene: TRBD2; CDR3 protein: CASSLLAGLTDTQYF; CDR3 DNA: TGTGCCAGCAGCCTACTAGCGGGCCTCACAGATACGCAGTATTTT
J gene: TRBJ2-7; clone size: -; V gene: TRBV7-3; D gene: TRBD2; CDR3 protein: CASSRTSGDPYEQYF; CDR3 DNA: TGTGCCAGCAGCCGGACTAGCGGGGACCCCTACGAGCAGTACTTC
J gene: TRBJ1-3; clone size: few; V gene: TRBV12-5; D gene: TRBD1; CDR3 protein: CASGFLFQGGQLTYSGNTIYF; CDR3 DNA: TGTGCTAGTGGTTTCCTTTTCCAGGGGGGACAACTTACATACTCTGGAAACACCATATATTTT
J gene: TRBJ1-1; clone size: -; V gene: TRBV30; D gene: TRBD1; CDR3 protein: CAWSAFTGGDTEAFF; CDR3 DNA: TGTGCCTGGAGCGCCTTCACAGGGGGGGACACTGAAGCTTTCTTT
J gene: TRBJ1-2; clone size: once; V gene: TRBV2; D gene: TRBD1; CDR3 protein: CASRFSRDRGFGYTF; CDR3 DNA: TGTGCCAGCAGATTTTCCCGGGACAGGGGGTTTGGCTACACCTTC
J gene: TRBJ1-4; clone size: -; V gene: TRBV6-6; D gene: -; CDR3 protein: CASRPGTFNEKLFF; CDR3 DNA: TGTGCCAGCAGGCCCGGGACATTTAATGAAAAACTGTTTTTT
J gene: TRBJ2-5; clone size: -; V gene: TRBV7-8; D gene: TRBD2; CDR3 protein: CASSLFGGREGETQYF; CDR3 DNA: TGTGCCAGCAGCTTATTTGGCGGCAGGGAGGGAGAGACCCAGTACTTC
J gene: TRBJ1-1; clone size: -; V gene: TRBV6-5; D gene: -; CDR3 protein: CASSYRALGAEAFF; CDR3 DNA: TGTGCCAGCAGTTACAGGGCCTTAGGGGCGGAAGCTTTCTTT
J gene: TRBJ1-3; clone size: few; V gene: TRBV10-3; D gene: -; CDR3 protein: CAISDDLDSRNTIYF; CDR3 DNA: TGTGCCATCAGTGATGATCTAGACAGCAGAAACACCATATATTTT
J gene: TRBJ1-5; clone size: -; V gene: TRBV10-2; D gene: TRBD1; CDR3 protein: CASTQGAEQPQHF; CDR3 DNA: TGCGCCAGCACCCAGGGGGCAGAGCAGCCCCAGCATTTT
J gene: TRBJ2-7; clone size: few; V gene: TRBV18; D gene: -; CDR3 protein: CASSPGPEQYF; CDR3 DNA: TGTGCCAGCTCACCGGGGCCCGAGCAGTACTTC
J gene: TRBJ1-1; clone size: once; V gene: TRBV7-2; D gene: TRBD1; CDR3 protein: CASSLGQANTEAFF; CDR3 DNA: TGTGCCAGCAGCCTAGGACAGGCGAACACTGAAGCTTTCTTT
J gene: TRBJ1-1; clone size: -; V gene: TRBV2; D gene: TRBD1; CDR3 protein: CASSTPRDRDGKAFF; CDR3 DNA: TGTGCCAGCAGTACACCCCGGGACAGGGACGGAAAAGCTTTCTTT
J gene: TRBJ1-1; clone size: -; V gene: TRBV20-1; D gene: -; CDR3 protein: CSAARGTEAFF; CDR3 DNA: TGCAGTGCTGCCCGCGGGACTGAAGCTTTCTTT
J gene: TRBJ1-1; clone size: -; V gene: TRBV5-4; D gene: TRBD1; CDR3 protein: CASSLRGQVEAFF; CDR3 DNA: TGTGCCAGCAGCTTGAGGGGACAGGTCGAAGCTTTCTTT
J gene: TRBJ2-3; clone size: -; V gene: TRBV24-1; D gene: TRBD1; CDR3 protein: CATSDRGTDTDTQYF; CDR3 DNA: TGTGCCACCAGTGACCGAGGGACAGACACAGATACGCAGTATTTT
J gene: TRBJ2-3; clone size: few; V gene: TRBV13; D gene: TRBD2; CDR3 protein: CASSSPAGLAVSDTQYF; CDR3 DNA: TGTGCCAGCAGCAGCCCAGCCGGACTAGCGGTTTCAGATACGCAGTATTTT
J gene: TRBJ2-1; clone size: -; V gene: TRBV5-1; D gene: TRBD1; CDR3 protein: CASSWTTGGYNEQFF; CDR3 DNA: TGCGCCAGCAGCTGGACAACAGGGGGCTACAATGAGCAGTTCTTC
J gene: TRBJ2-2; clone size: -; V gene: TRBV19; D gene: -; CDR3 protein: CASSPPKLSNTGELFF; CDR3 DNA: TGTGCCAGTAGTCCGCCTAAACTATCGAACACCGGGGAGCTGTTTTTT
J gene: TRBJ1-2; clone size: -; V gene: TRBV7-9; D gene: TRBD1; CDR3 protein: CASSSTLQGKSYGYTF; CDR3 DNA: TGTGCCAGCAGCTCGACCCTACAGGGGAAGAGCTATGGCTACACCTTC
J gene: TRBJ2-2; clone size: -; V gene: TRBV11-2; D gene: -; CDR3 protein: CASSPSYTGELFF; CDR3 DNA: TGTGCCAGCAGCCCCTCCTACACCGGGGAGCTGTTTTTT
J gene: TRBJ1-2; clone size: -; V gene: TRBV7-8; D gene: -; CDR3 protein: CASSRNSPNYGYTF; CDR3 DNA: TGTGCCAGCAGCCGAAATAGCCCCAACTATGGCTACACCTTC
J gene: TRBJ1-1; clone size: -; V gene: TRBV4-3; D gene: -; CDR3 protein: CASSQSLWGRRYTEAFF; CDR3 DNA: TGCGCCAGCAGCCAATCCCTTTGGGGCAGGCGATACACTGAAGCTTTCTTT
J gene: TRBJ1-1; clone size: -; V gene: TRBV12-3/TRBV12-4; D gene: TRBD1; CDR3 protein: CASGTGGNTEAFF; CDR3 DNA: TGTGCCAGTGGGACAGGGGGCAACACTGAAGCTTTCTTT
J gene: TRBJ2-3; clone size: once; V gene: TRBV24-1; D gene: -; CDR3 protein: CATSDYRTDTQYF; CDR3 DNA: TGTGCCACCAGTGACTACAGGACAGATACGCAGTATTTT
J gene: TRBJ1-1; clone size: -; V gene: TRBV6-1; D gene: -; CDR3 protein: CASSDSGQTNTEAFF; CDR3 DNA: TGTGCCAGCAGTGACAGCGGGCAGACGAACACTGAAGCTTTCTTT